The rows below give T cell receptor beta chains drawn from one sample of a study of T cells in Graves' hyperthyroidism and ophthalmopathy. TCRdb analysed the multiplex PCR reads with MiXCR anew, one entry per CDR3 protein. The sample has about 640,000 distinct CDR3 sequences, more than 12% seen once. What was sequenced was blood. These receptors all come from a woman between 50 and 59 years old with Graves' ophthalmopathy. Both conserved end residues are part of each CDR3. The D gene is left open where the match is weak. Only part of the rows carry a size: once, few, many, or a class if the clone is expanded.

v_gene	d_gene	j_gene	abundance	CDR3nt	CDR3aa
TRBV4-1	.	TRBJ2-3	many	TGCGCCAGCAGCCAAGAAGGGACACGACTAGATACGCAGTATTTT	CASSQEGTRLDTQYF
TRBV6-5	TRBD1	TRBJ2-7	few	TGTGCCAGCAGTTACATAGACAGGGGAAAGCAGTACTTC	CASSYIDRGKQYF
TRBV20-1	.	TRBJ2-3	.	TGCAGTGCTAGCCTAGCCACAGATACGCAGTATTTT	CSASLATDTQYF
TRBV20-1	TRBD2	TRBJ2-3	many	TGCAGTGCTAGTGCGCTAGCGGGAGGGCCAAAAGATACGCAGTATTTT	CSASALAGGPKDTQYF
TRBV3-1	.	TRBJ2-3	many	TGTGCCAGCAGCCTTAGGGGTATATCGGCAGATACGCAGTATTTT	CASSLRGISADTQYF
TRBV7-2	TRBD2	TRBJ2-1	many	TGTGCCAGCAGCTTAGGCGGGACTAGCCTTAATGAGCAGTTCTTC	CASSLGGTSLNEQFF
TRBV18	.	TRBJ1-2	many	TGTGCCAGCTCACCCAGCTATGGCTACACCTTC	CASSPSYGYTF
TRBV29-1	TRBD1	TRBJ1-2	.	TGCAGCGTTGAAGGGACAGGGCTTGTGGGCTACACCTTC	CSVEGTGLVGYTF
TRBV25-1	.	TRBJ1-2	.	TGTGCCAGCAGTCAGGACAATGGGGATGGCTACACCTTC	CASSQDNGDGYTF
TRBV7-3	TRBD1	TRBJ1-2	.	TGTGCCAGCAGCTTAACGGGGACAGGGGGCTATGGCTACACCTTC	CASSLTGTGGYGYTF
TRBV20-1	.	TRBJ2-7	few	TGCAGTGCTAGAAGTGTTGGTGAGCCGTACTTC	CSARSVGEPYF